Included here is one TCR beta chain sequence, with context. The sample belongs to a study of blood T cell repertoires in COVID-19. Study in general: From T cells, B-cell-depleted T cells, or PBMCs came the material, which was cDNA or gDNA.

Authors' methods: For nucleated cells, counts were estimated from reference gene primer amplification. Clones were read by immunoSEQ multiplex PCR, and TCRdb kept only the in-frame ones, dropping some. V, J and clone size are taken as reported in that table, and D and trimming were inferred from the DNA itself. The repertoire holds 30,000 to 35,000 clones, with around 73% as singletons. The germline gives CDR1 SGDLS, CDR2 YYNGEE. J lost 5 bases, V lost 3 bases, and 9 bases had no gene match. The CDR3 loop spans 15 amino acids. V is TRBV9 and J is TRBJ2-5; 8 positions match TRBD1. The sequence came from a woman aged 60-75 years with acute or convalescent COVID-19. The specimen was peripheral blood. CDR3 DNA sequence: TGTGCCAGCAGCGCGGAAACAGGGGGAGAGGAGACCCAGTACTTC. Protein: CASSAETGGEETQYF.